A selection of T cell receptor beta chains follows, all from one sample in a study of CD8 T cells in Susac syndrome. Via MiXCR, TCRdb re-called the immunoSEQ multiplex PCR reads, giving one row per CDR3 protein. This sample has about 250,000 distinct CDR3 sequences, with 80% to 95% found just once. Material for sequencing was CD4+ T cells from PBMCs. These receptors were taken from a human donor with multiple sclerosis. Both conserved end residues are part of each CDR3. The order of the fields is J gene, D gene, clone size, V gene, CDR3 DNA, CDR3 protein. D genes are given only for firm matches. Rows give clone size only sometimes, using once, few, many, or a class for an expanded clone.

j_gene: TRBJ1-2; d_gene: NA; abundance: NA; v_gene: TRBV30; CDR3nt: TGTGCCTGGAGTGAGATGGGCGGCTACACCTTC; CDR3aa: CAWSEMGGYTF
j_gene: TRBJ1-1; d_gene: NA; abundance: once; v_gene: TRBV12-3/TRBV12-4; CDR3nt: TGTGCCAGCAGTTTGGTAGGGTGGACCACTGAAGCTTTCTTT; CDR3aa: CASSLVGWTTEAFF
j_gene: TRBJ2-7; d_gene: TRBD2; abundance: NA; v_gene: TRBV5-1; CDR3nt: TGCGCCAGCTCCGATGGGACTAGCGGGAGATGGGAGCAGTACTTC; CDR3aa: CASSDGTSGRWEQYF
j_gene: TRBJ2-3; d_gene: TRBD2; abundance: NA; v_gene: TRBV7-8; CDR3nt: TGTGCCAGCAGCTCCCTTAGCGGGGGGTTGAATACGCAGTATTTT; CDR3aa: CASSSLSGGLNTQYF
j_gene: TRBJ2-1; d_gene: NA; abundance: NA; v_gene: TRBV3-1; CDR3nt: TGTGCCAGCAGCCGGGGACTCTCCAACGGTAATGAGCAGTTCTTC; CDR3aa: CASSRGLSNGNEQFF
j_gene: TRBJ1-1; d_gene: NA; abundance: NA; v_gene: TRBV11-2; CDR3nt: TGTGCCAGCAGCTTCCGGGCGACCGAGACTGAAGCTTTCTTT; CDR3aa: CASSFRATETEAFF
j_gene: TRBJ2-1; d_gene: TRBD2; abundance: NA; v_gene: TRBV7-3; CDR3nt: TGTGCCAGCAGCTCCCAACGGGGGGCCTACAATGAGCAGTTCTTC; CDR3aa: CASSSQRGAYNEQFF
j_gene: TRBJ1-4; d_gene: NA; abundance: NA; v_gene: TRBV6-5; CDR3nt: TGTGCCAGCAGTTACCAGGGAACTAATGAAAAACTGTTTTTT; CDR3aa: CASSYQGTNEKLFF
j_gene: TRBJ2-4; d_gene: NA; abundance: NA; v_gene: TRBV10-1; CDR3nt: TGCGCCAGCAGTGAAGGTCAAGGGGTCAAAAACATTCAGTACTTC; CDR3aa: CASSEGQGVKNIQYF
j_gene: TRBJ2-7; d_gene: NA; abundance: NA; v_gene: TRBV5-1; CDR3nt: TGCGCCAGCAGTAGGGACAAGGGCTCCTACGAGCAGTACTTC; CDR3aa: CASSRDKGSYEQYF
j_gene: TRBJ1-6; d_gene: NA; abundance: NA; v_gene: TRBV19; CDR3nt: TGTGCCAGTGGGGACCTTTCACCCCTCCACTTT; CDR3aa: CASGDLSPLHF
j_gene: TRBJ2-3; d_gene: NA; abundance: once; v_gene: TRBV23-1; CDR3nt: TGCGCCAGCAGTCAAAAGGGTTGGAGGCGCACAGATACGCAGTATTTT; CDR3aa: CASSQKGWRRTDTQYF
j_gene: TRBJ1-6; d_gene: NA; abundance: NA; v_gene: TRBV2; CDR3nt: TGTGCCAGCAGCCGAAGGAGCCTCCGGGGCACTTCACCCCTCCACTTT; CDR3aa: CASSRRSLRGTSPLHF
j_gene: TRBJ1-2; d_gene: NA; abundance: NA; v_gene: TRBV20-1; CDR3nt: TGCAGTGCTAGCCAAGGGCCTAACTATGGCTACACCTTC; CDR3aa: CSASQGPNYGYTF
j_gene: TRBJ2-7; d_gene: TRBD1; abundance: NA; v_gene: TRBV30; CDR3nt: TGTGCCTGGAGTGCGACAGGGTTTTCCTACGAGCAGTACTTC; CDR3aa: CAWSATGFSYEQYF
j_gene: TRBJ1-2; d_gene: NA; abundance: NA; v_gene: TRBV28; CDR3nt: TGTGCCAGCAGTTCCCCGGGGTCTTCTAACTATGGCTACACCTTC; CDR3aa: CASSSPGSSNYGYTF
j_gene: TRBJ2-2; d_gene: NA; abundance: NA; v_gene: TRBV6-5; CDR3nt: TGTGCCAGCAGGGAGGGACTGAGGAACACCGGGGAGCTGTTTTTT; CDR3aa: CASREGLRNTGELFF
j_gene: TRBJ2-2; d_gene: NA; abundance: NA; v_gene: TRBV19; CDR3nt: TGTGCCAGTAGTATCCAAGCGGAGGTCACCGGGGAGCTGTTTTTT; CDR3aa: CASSIQAEVTGELFF
j_gene: TRBJ1-5; d_gene: NA; abundance: NA; v_gene: TRBV7-9; CDR3nt: TGTGCCAGCCAGAAGGGGGGCAATCAGCCCCAGCATTTT; CDR3aa: CASQKGGNQPQHF
j_gene: TRBJ1-1; d_gene: NA; abundance: NA; v_gene: TRBV28; CDR3nt: TGTGCCAGCAGCCAGGGAGTAATGAAGAACACTGAAGCTTTCTTT; CDR3aa: CASSQGVMKNTEAFF
j_gene: TRBJ2-7; d_gene: NA; abundance: NA; v_gene: TRBV5-1; CDR3nt: TGCGCCAGCAGCCTGGACGGCGGGCGGGACGAGCAGTACTTC; CDR3aa: CASSLDGGRDEQYF
j_gene: TRBJ1-6; d_gene: NA; abundance: NA; v_gene: TRBV27; CDR3nt: TGTGCCAGCAGTCCTCAGGGGTTTAATTCACCCCTCCACTTT; CDR3aa: CASSPQGFNSPLHF
j_gene: TRBJ2-5; d_gene: NA; abundance: NA; v_gene: TRBV11-2; CDR3nt: TGTGCCAGCAGCTTTCTACCTAGCATTTCCAGCGAGACCCAGTACTTC; CDR3aa: CASSFLPSISSETQYF
j_gene: TRBJ1-2; d_gene: NA; abundance: NA; v_gene: TRBV4-1; CDR3nt: TGCGCCAGCAGCCAAGATCGTGGGAGCTCTAACTATGGCTACACCTTC; CDR3aa: CASSQDRGSSNYGYTF
j_gene: TRBJ2-2; d_gene: NA; abundance: NA; v_gene: TRBV14; CDR3nt: TGTGCCAGCAGCCAAAGGCGAGGCACCGGGGAGCTGTTTTTT; CDR3aa: CASSQRRGTGELFF
j_gene: TRBJ2-5; d_gene: NA; abundance: NA; v_gene: TRBV5-1; CDR3nt: TGCGCCAGCAGCTTGTGGACGGGCAAAGAGACCCAGTACTTC; CDR3aa: CASSLWTGKETQYF
j_gene: TRBJ1-1; d_gene: TRBD1; abundance: NA; v_gene: TRBV29-1; CDR3nt: TGCAGCGTAGGGGACAGGGGGCGCGTTAACACTGAAGCTTTCTTT; CDR3aa: CSVGDRGRVNTEAFF
j_gene: TRBJ1-2; d_gene: TRBD1; abundance: NA; v_gene: TRBV29-1; CDR3nt: TGCAGCGCCTCTGGGGACAGGGGTGGGGGCTACACCTTC; CDR3aa: CSASGDRGGGYTF
j_gene: TRBJ1-1; d_gene: NA; abundance: NA; v_gene: TRBV7-9; CDR3nt: TGTGCCAGCAGCTTGGAATGGGGCTCTGAAGCTTTCTTT; CDR3aa: CASSLEWGSEAFF
j_gene: TRBJ2-5; d_gene: NA; abundance: NA; v_gene: TRBV11-2; CDR3nt: TGTGCCAGCAGCTTCAACTCACAGGTGTCGGAGACCCAGTACTTC; CDR3aa: CASSFNSQVSETQYF
j_gene: TRBJ2-5; d_gene: TRBD1; abundance: NA; v_gene: TRBV27; CDR3nt: TGTGCCAGCACCCAACTCGGGACAGGGCACCAAGAGACCCAGTACTTC; CDR3aa: CASTQLGTGHQETQYF